This passage covers 3 T cell receptor beta chains from one sample sequenced in a study of cytomegalovirus exposure and HLA in healthy donors. It was with 60 Vbeta and 13 Jbeta primers that the PCR ran. The table came from immunoSEQ multiplex PCR; TCRdb's copy has only in-frame clones and leaves some out. The data hold about 160,000 clones, with about four fifths observed a single time. The sample consisted of PBMCs. The receptors here all came from a woman aged 50 to 60 in good health and CMV-seropositive.

This chain links TRBV18 with TRBJ1-1; TRBD1 is a possible D gene (5 bases). Per the germline V gene, CDR1 is KGHSH and CDR2 is LQKENI. The CDR3 is 13 amino acids. V was pared by 6 bases and J by 1 base, with 9 bases between. The CDR3 loop reads CASSLQGNTEAFF. Written as DNA, the CDR3 is TGTGCCAGCTCCCTTCAGGGGAACACTGAAGCTTTCTTT.

The J gene is TRBJ1-1, the V gene TRBV2; D remains ambiguous. The CDR3 length is 15 residues. V lost 7 bases and J 0 bases, leaving 15 bases between the germline ends. Germline V lookup: CDR1 SNHLY, CDR2 FYNNEI. CDR3 loop: CASTSLAVMNTEAFF. CDR3 coding DNA: TGTGCCAGCACGTCCCTAGCAGTAATGAACACTGAAGCTTTCTTT.

In the case of this clone: The junction differs from germline at one of its ends, possibly a read error. This sequence joins TRBV28 and TRBJ1-4, with D perhaps matching TRBD1 (5 bases). This CDR3 has 12 residues. The germline gives CDR1 MDHEN, CDR2 SYDVKM. CDR3 DNA: TGTACCAGCCTGGGACTTGGGGAAAAACTGTTTTTT. Its protein product is CTSLGLGEKLFF.